This paragraph covers one T cell receptor beta chain sequence. V lost 6 bases to trimming and J lost 0 bases, with 11 bases between them. Germline V lookup: CDR1 SNHLY, CDR2 FYNNEI. This CDR3 spans 14 amino acids. With duration under 3 months, ophthalmopathy was active: Clinical Activity Score at least 3, NOSPECS at least 4. The data originate from a study of T cells in Graves' hyperthyroidism and ophthalmopathy. RNA transcripts were the template for amplifying TCR beta CDR3 regions. TCR CDR3 underwent first-round RT-PCR with the HTBI primer set. From the multiplex PCR reads, TCRdb called clonotypes with MiXCR, one entry per CDR3 protein. This repertoire shows approximately 600,000 distinct CDR3 sequences, roughly 14% found once; its top ten account for approximately 4.2%.

The chain employs TRBV2 and TRBJ1-2, with D uncertain. This TCR derives from a woman in her forties with Graves' ophthalmopathy. The sequencing input was blood. CDR3 region: CASRYDTSNYGYTF. DNA of the CDR3: TGTGCCAGCAGATACGACACCTCTAACTATGGCTACACCTTC.